These 6 T cell receptor beta chains originate from one sample sequenced in a study of blood T cells in healthy people across ages. PCR was performed a second time for about 7 to 11 cycles using a sample-barcoded 5' primer and a J-beta primer mix. Using its own MiXCR run on the 5' RACE reads, TCRdb lists one record per CDR3 protein. The table has approximately 1.5 million distinct CDR3 sequences, about 31% seen once; the top ten hold 11%. Specimen: blood. The receptors come from a woman aged 30 to 39 in good health.

V gene TRBV6-1 combines with J gene TRBJ2-3, with TRBD1 as a possible D gene (5 bases). The CDR3 has 16 amino acids. Trimming shortened V by 7 bases and J by 6 bases, and 23 bases separated the two germline ends. The germline V gene encodes CDR1 MNHNS and CDR2 SASEGT. The CDR3 reads CASTPRQTRLLDTQYF. In nucleotides, the CDR3 is TGTGCCAGCACCCCTCGACAGACAAGGTTGTTGGATACGCAGTATTTT.

V is TRBV2 and J is TRBJ2-1, with 8 bases aligning to TRBD2. Germline V gives CDR1 SNHLY, CDR2 FYNNEI. The CDR3 has 14 amino acids. V dropped 6 bases and J dropped 5; count of bases not matched to a gene: 6. CDR3 residues: CASSGTRQNNEQFF. The CDR3 bases are TGTGCCAGCAGCGGGACTAGACAAAACAATGAGCAGTTCTTC. Using reference TRBV2 and TRBJ2-1 for the parts outside the CDR3, the full variable domain is EPEVTQTPSHQVTQMGQEVILRCVPISNHLYFYWYRQILGQKVEFLVSFYNNEISEKSEIFDDQFSVERPDGSNFTLKIRSTKLEDSAMYFCASSGTRQNNEQFFGPGTRLTVL.

V usage is TRBV7-6 and J usage is TRBJ2-3; D may be TRBD2 (6 bases). V gave up 1 base and J gave up 4 bases, with 12 bases separating them. This CDR3 is 15 amino acids long. Germline V gene data show CDR1 as SGHVS and CDR2 as FNYEAQ. The CDR3 nucleotides are TGTGCCAGCAGCTTAGAATTGGGGGAGGCAGATACGCAGTATTTT. Its translation: CASSLELGEADTQYF. The complete variable domain, with remaining parts taken from reference TRBV7-6 and TRBJ2-3, reads GAGVSQSPRYKVTKRGQDVALRCDPISGHVSLYWYRQALGQGPEFLTYFNYEAQQDKSGLPNDRFSAERPEGSISTLTIQRTEQRDSAMYRCASSLELGEADTQYFGPGTRLTVL.

The genes are TRBV7-3 and TRBJ2-7; D is tentatively TRBD1 or TRBD2 (5 bases each). CDR3 length: 14 amino acids. V lost 5 bases to trimming and J lost 2 bases, with 13 bases between them. Germline V lookup: CDR1 SGHTA, CDR2 FQGTGA. CDR3 sequence reads: CASSKGPGPYEQYF. The CDR3 DNA is TGTGCCAGCAGCAAGGGACCCGGCCCCTACGAGCAGTACTTC.

The rearrangement uses TRBV9 and TRBJ2-1; D is ambiguous. The CDR3 is 15 residues long. Trimming removed 5 bases from V and 2 bases from J, with 14 bases in between. Per germline, CDR1 SGDLS and CDR2 YYNGEE. In DNA form, the CDR3 reads TGTGCCAGCAGTGGCGGCAAAAACGCCTACAATGAGCAGTTCTTC. Its translation is CASSGGKNAYNEQFF.

The chain has TRBV7-8 and TRBJ2-1; tentatively, D is TRBD2 (6 bases). Germline lookup yields CDR1 SGHVS and CDR2 FQNEAQ. Trimming cost V 4 bases and J 7 bases, with 20 bases left between them. The CDR3 has 16 residues. CDR3 sequence (DNA): TGTGCCAGCAGCTCATCGGGAGAAGGCCTAAGGAATGAGCAGTTCTTC. Translated, it gives CASSSSGEGLRNEQFF.